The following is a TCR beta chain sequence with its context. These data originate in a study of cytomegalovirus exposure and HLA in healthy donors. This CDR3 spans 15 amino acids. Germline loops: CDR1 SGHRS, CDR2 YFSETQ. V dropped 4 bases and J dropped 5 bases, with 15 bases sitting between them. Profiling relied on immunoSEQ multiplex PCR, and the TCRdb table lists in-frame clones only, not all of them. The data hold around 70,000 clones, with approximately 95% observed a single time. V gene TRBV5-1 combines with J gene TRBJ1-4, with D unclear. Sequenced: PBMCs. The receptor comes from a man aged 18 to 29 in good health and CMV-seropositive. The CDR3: CASSIRPPGNEKLFF. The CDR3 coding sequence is TGCGCCAGCAGCATTCGACCCCCCGGGAATGAAAAACTGTTTTTT.